The 23 T cell receptor beta chains reported below all come from one sample, sequenced in a study of cytomegalovirus exposure and HLA in healthy donors. The PCR ran on 60 Vbeta and 13 Jbeta primers. Assay: immunoSEQ multiplex PCR; the TCRdb copy retains only in-frame clones and omits some. The profile shows some 130,000 clones, roughly 78% of them singletons. The sequenced sample was PBMCs. The receptor set was obtained from a man aged 35-49 years in good health and CMV-seronegative.

The J gene is TRBJ1-2, the V gene TRBV28, with D hard to call. This CDR3 has 14 residues. Per germline, CDR1 MDHEN and CDR2 SYDVKM. Trimming removed 5 bases at V and 0 bases at J, with 10 bases between. The CDR3 DNA follows: TGTGCCAGCAGTGGCCCCAGTTCTAACTATGGCTACACCTTC. Protein sequence: CASSGPSSNYGYTF.

This chain joins TRBV29-1 and TRBJ2-5; a possible D gene is TRBD2 (5 bases). CDR3 length equals 13 residues. Germline CDR1 is SQVTM and CDR2 is ANQGSEA. Trimming cost V 3 bases and J 4 bases, with 12 bases left between them. CDR3 sequence: CSVDRGLRETQYF. The CDR3 nucleotides read TGCAGCGTTGATCGGGGATTGAGAGAGACCCAGTACTTC.

J is TRBJ1-5 and V is TRBV18; 10 bases are a match to TRBD1. There are 16 residues in the CDR3. V trimming: 0 bases; J trimming: 5 bases; junction bases outside the gene matches: 4. Germline CDR1 and CDR2: KGHSH and LQKENI. The CDR3 sequence is CASSPPWDRGDQPQHF. For the CDR3, the DNA is TGTGCCAGCTCACCACCGTGGGACAGGGGCGATCAGCCCCAGCATTTT.

This clone was detected once. The chain employs TRBV4-1 and TRBJ1-3; unclear D gene. This CDR3 spans 16 amino acids. CDR1 MGHRA and CDR2 YSYEKL come from the germline V gene. V gave up 3 bases and J gave up 0 bases, with 12 bases separating them. The CDR3 bases are TGCGCCAGCAGCCAGTTGGACTCAAGCTCTGGAAACACCATATATTTT. It encodes CASSQLDSSSGNTIYF.

This chain connects TRBV5-6 to TRBJ2-7; D is possibly TRBD1 (6 bases). Germline values: CDR1 SGHDT, CDR2 YYEEEE. V was shortened by 4 bases and J by 5 bases, with 16 bases between the two germline ends. This CDR3 is 14 amino acids long. The CDR3 here is CASSPLRGSHEQYF. The CDR3 DNA reads as TGTGCCAGCAGCCCCCTGAGGGGGTCCCACGAGCAGTACTTC.

The chain links TRBV29-1 to TRBJ2-3; TRBD1 matches 12 bases. The CDR3 is 15 amino acids. The germline gives CDR1 SQVTM, CDR2 ANQGSEA. V shed 4 bases, J shed 1 base, and the junction held 3 bases outside the gene matches. The CDR3 protein is CSVVGQGAGTDTQYF. The CDR3 coding sequence is TGCAGCGTTGTGGGACAGGGGGCGGGCACAGATACGCAGTATTTT.

The chain employs TRBV19 and TRBJ2-1; TRBD1 matches at 12 bases. CDR1 and CDR2 (germline): LNHDA, SQIVND (reference sequence). Trimming removed 4 bases from V and 6 bases from J; junction bases left unmatched: 13. The CDR3 spans 18 residues. The CDR3 loop reads CASSTSGPWDRGRNEQFF. CDR3 coding DNA: TGTGCCAGTAGTACCTCGGGACCTTGGGACAGGGGGCGCAATGAGCAGTTCTTC.

This sequence joins TRBV18 and TRBJ1-5; a possible D gene is TRBD1 (5 bases). This CDR3 is 13 amino acids long. Trimming pared 5 bases from V and 1 base from J, leaving 6 bases between. Germline V gene sequence: CDR1 KGHSH, CDR2 LQKENI. CDR3: CASSAGSNQPQHF. DNA for the CDR3: TGTGCCAGCTCAGCAGGGAGCAATCAGCCCCAGCATTTT.

This chain connects TRBV2 to TRBJ1-2; D possibly corresponds to TRBD1 (6 bases). This CDR3 region has 14 residues. CDR1 SNHLY and CDR2 FYNNEI come from the germline V gene. V lost 5 bases to trimming and J lost 0 bases, with 10 bases between them. This CDR3 reads CASSSAGANYGYTF. The CDR3 DNA follows: TGTGCCAGCAGTTCGGCAGGGGCTAACTATGGCTACACCTTC.

The rearrangement uses TRBV9 and TRBJ2-1; possible D gene TRBD2, 6 bases. V lost 0 bases and J 4 bases, leaving 14 bases between the germline ends. Germline CDR1 reads SGDLS; CDR2 reads YYNGEE. The CDR3 is 16 amino acids. In nucleotides, the CDR3 is TGTGCCAGCAGCGTAGCAAGCGGGCCAGCATACAATGAGCAGTTCTTC. It translates to CASSVASGPAYNEQFF.

This clone was counted only a few times. The chain carries TRBV30 and TRBJ1-5; D not certain. The CDR3 is 14 residues long. Germline CDR1 reads GTSNPN; CDR2 reads SVGIG (reference sequence). The ends were cut back, 3 bases at V and 2 bases at J, with 11 bases in the middle. The CDR3 bases are TGTGCCTGGAGCGAGCTGTCCGGCAATCAGCCCCAGCATTTT. This encodes CAWSELSGNQPQHF.

This chain joins TRBV6-6 and TRBJ1-1, with a weak D call TRBD1 (6 bases). CDR3 length: 12 residues. CDR1 is MNHNY and CDR2 is SVGAGI in the germline V gene (reference sequence). V shed 6 bases and J shed 6 bases, with 11 bases lying between them. CDR3 nucleotides: TGTGCCAGCAGAATAACAGGGTCTGAAGCTTTCTTT. It specifies CASRITGSEAFF.

The chain recombines TRBV5-5 with TRBJ1-3, with 10 bases matching TRBD1. V shed 4 bases and J 3 bases; nucleotides not matched to a gene: 7. CDR1 and CDR2 from the germline V gene are SGHKS and YYEKEE (reference sequence). The CDR3 is 16 amino acids. The CDR3 region is CASSTGQGGGGNTIYF. The CDR3 nucleotides read TGTGCCAGCAGCACCGGACAGGGGGGTGGTGGAAACACCATATATTTT.

The chain uses TRBV18 and TRBJ2-5; a possible D gene is TRBD1 (5 bases). V was shortened by 1 base and J by 2 bases, with 8 bases between the two germline ends. CDR3 length equals 14 residues. Per germline, CDR1 KGHSH and CDR2 LQKENI. The CDR3 sequence is CASSPQTEQETQYF. The CDR3 DNA reads as TGTGCCAGCTCACCACAGACAGAGCAAGAGACCCAGTACTTC.

The chain uses TRBV7-9 and TRBJ2-7; 9 bases match TRBD2. The length of the CDR3 is 15 residues. J was trimmed by 0 bases and V by 3 bases; bases with no gene match: 3. CDR1 SEHNR and CDR2 FQNEAQ come from the germline V gene (reference sequence). CDR3 residues: CASSFRGGASYEQYF. CDR3 in DNA: TGTGCCAGCAGCTTCCGCGGGGGGGCCTCCTACGAGCAGTACTTC.

J is TRBJ2-1 and V is TRBV25-1, with a weak D call TRBD2 (5 bases). CDR3 length: 15 amino acids. V was shortened by 4 bases and J by 1 base, with 11 bases between the two germline ends. The V gene's germline CDR1 is MGHDK and CDR2 SYGVNS. For the CDR3, the DNA is TGTGCCAGCAGTGCGAGGGCTCTTTCCTACAATGAGCAGTTCTTC. Translation: CASSARALSYNEQFF.

This clone was found once. V and J are TRBV6-1 and TRBJ1-2; 7 bases fit TRBD1. The CDR3 totals 14 residues. The J segment lost 4 bases and the V segment lost 3 bases, leaving 5 bases of the junction unmatched. CDR1 and CDR2 from the germline V gene are MNHNS and SASEGT. The CDR3 DNA is TGTGCCAGCAGTGACCTGGGACAGATCTATGGCTACACCTTC. Its translation: CASSDLGQIYGYTF.

The V and J genes are TRBV28 and TRBJ2-3; 7 positions match TRBD2. V shed 0 bases and J 4 bases; nucleotides not matched to a gene: 10. This CDR3 is built from 17 residues. Germline V CDR1 and CDR2: MDHEN, SYDVKM. CDR3: CASSLWTSGAQPDTQYF. The CDR3 DNA reads as TGTGCCAGCAGTTTATGGACCAGCGGGGCGCAGCCAGATACGCAGTATTTT. The full variable domain, completed using reference TRBV28 and TRBJ2-3, is DVKVTQSSRYLVKRTGEKVFLECVQDMDHENMFWYRQDPGLGLRLIYFSYDVKMKEKGDIPEGYSVSREKKERFSLILESASTNQTSMYLCASSLWTSGAQPDTQYFGPGTRLTVL.

The genes are TRBV6-5 and TRBJ2-3; D uncertain. The CDR3 runs 13 residues. Trimming shortened V by 0 bases and J by 6 bases, and 7 bases separated the two germline ends. Germline CDR1 is MNHEY and CDR2 is SVGAGI. CDR3 sequence (DNA): TGTGCCAGCAGTTACTCTTCGGGTGATACGCAGTATTTT. Translating it yields CASSYSSGDTQYF.

CDR3 sequence: CASSALVQGEQYF. For the CDR3, the DNA is TGTGCCAGCAGTGCCCTGGTTCAGGGCGAGCAGTACTTC. The chain combines TRBV27 with TRBJ2-7, with D possibly being TRBD1 (5 bases). This CDR3 region has 13 residues. The ends were cut back, 5 bases at V and 6 bases at J, with 14 bases in the middle. Germline CDR1 and CDR2: MNHEY and SMNVEV (reference sequence).

The rearrangement joins TRBV28 to TRBJ2-2; a weak D match, TRBD1 (6 bases). V was shortened by 8 bases and J by 3 bases, with 7 bases between the two germline ends. CDR1 is MDHEN and CDR2 is SYDVKM in the germline V gene. The length of the CDR3 is 12 residues. The chain's CDR3 is CASPGDTGELFF. For the CDR3, the DNA is TGTGCCAGCCCAGGGGACACCGGGGAGCTGTTTTTT. Drawing the rest from reference TRBV28 and TRBJ2-2, the complete variable domain is DVKVTQSSRYLVKRTGEKVFLECVQDMDHENMFWYRQDPGLGLRLIYFSYDVKMKEKGDIPEGYSVSREKKERFSLILESASTNQTSMYLCASPGDTGELFFGEGSRLTVL.

The chain employs TRBV30 and TRBJ2-5; 7 bases align to TRBD1. This CDR3 contains 13 residues. The V segment lost 6 bases and the J segment 7 bases; nucleotides outside the gene matches: 11. Looked up from germline, CDR1 is GTSNPN and CDR2 is SVGIG (reference sequence). CDR3 coding DNA: TGTGCCTGCATTATAACAGGGGCCGGGACCCAGTACTTC. This encodes CACIITGAGTQYF.

The V and J genes are TRBV27 and TRBJ1-2; D unresolved. V gave up 10 bases and J gave up 2 bases, with 8 bases separating them. Per germline, CDR1 MNHEY and CDR2 SMNVEV (reference sequence). The CDR3 consists of 11 residues. CDR3 sequence (DNA): TGTGCCACCGGAGGGAACTATGGCTACACCTTC. It yields the protein CATGGNYGYTF.